This T cell receptor beta chain was identified in a study of blood T cell repertoires in COVID-19. Study context: Nucleic acid was either cDNA or gDNA, and it came from T cells, B-cell-depleted T cells, or PBMCs.

Data came from immunoSEQ multiplex PCR; TCRdb stores just in-frame clones and leaves some out. The table has about 150,000 clones, roughly 84% seen once. The V end was cut by 7 bases, the J end by 0 bases, with 12 bases between. Per germline, CDR1 MNHNY and CDR2 SVGAGI (reference sequence). The CDR3 spans 15 residues. This receptor was identified in a man older than 75 with COVID-19, enrolled during active disease. The chain carries TRBV6-6 and TRBJ1-4; D gene ambiguous. The specimen sequenced was peripheral blood. CDR3: CASTPSLATNEKLFF. In DNA, the CDR3 is TGTGCCAGCACTCCCTCTCTTGCAACTAATGAAAAACTGTTTTTT.